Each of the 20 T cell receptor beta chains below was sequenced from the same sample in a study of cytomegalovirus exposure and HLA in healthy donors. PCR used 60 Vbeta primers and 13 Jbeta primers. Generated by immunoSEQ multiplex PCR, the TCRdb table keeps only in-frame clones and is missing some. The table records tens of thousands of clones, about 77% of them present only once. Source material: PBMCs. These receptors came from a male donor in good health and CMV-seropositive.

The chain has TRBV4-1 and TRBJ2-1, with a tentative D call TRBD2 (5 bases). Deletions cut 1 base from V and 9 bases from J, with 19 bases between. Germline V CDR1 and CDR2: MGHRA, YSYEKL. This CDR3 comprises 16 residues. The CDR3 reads CASSQVKEVLGLEQFF. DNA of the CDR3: TGCGCCAGCAGCCAAGTCAAGGAGGTCCTTGGTCTTGAGCAGTTCTTC.

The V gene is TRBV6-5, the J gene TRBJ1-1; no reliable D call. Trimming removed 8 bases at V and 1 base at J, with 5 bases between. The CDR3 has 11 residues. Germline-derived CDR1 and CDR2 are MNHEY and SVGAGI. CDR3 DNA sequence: TGTGCCAGCGGGCGGAACACTGAAGCTTTCTTT. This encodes CASGRNTEAFF.

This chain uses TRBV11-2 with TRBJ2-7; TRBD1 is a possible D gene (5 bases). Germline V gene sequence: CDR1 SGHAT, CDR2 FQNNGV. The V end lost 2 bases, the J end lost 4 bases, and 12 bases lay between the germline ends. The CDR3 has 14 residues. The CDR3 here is CASSLYDRSYEQYF. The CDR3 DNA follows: TGTGCCAGCAGCTTATACGACAGATCGTACGAGCAGTACTTC.

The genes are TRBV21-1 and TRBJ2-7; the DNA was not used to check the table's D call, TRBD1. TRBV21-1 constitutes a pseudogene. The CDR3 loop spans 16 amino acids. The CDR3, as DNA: TGTGCCAGCAGCCCACAGCAGGGGACAGGGGGCTACGAGCAGTACTTC. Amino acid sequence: CASSPQQGTGGYEQYF.

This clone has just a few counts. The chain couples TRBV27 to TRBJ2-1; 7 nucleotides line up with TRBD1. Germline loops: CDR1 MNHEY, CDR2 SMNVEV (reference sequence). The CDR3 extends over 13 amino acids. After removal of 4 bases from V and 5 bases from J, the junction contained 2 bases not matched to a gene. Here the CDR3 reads CASSSGGDNEQFF. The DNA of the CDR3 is TGTGCCAGCAGTTCAGGGGGTGACAATGAGCAGTTCTTC.

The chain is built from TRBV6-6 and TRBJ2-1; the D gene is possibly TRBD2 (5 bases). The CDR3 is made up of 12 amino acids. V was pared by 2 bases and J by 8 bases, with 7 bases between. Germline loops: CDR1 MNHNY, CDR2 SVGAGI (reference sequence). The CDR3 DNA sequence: TGTGCCAGCAGTTACGCGGACTATGAGCAGTTCTTC. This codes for CASSYADYEQFF.

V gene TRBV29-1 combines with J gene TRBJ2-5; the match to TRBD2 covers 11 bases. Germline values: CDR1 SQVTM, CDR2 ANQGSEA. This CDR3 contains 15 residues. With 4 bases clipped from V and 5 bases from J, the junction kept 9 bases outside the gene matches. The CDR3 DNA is TGCAGCGTTGGTGTTAGCGGGGGGGCGAAGGAGACCCAGTACTTC. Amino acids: CSVGVSGGAKETQYF.

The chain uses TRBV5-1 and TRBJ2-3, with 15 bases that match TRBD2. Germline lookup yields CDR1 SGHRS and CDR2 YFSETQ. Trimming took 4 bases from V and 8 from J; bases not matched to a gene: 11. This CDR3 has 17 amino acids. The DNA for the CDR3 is TGCGCCAGCAGCGGGGGGCCCTCGGGACTAGCGGGAGGTACGCAGTATTTT. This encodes CASSGGPSGLAGGTQYF.

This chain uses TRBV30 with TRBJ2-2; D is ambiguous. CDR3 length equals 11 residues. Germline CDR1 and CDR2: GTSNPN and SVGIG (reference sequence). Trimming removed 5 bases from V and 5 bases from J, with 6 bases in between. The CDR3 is CAWYSTGELFF. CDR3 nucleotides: TGTGCCTGGTATTCGACCGGGGAGCTGTTTTTT.

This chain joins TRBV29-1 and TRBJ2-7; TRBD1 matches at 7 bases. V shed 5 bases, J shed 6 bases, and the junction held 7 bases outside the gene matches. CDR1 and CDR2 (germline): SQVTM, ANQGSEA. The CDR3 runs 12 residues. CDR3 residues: CSVTRQGSEQYF. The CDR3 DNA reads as TGCAGCGTTACTAGACAGGGCTCCGAGCAGTACTTC.

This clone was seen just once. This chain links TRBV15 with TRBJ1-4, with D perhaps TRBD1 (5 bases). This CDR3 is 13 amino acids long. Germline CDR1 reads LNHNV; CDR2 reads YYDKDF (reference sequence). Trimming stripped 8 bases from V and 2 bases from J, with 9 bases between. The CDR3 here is CATAGFTNEKLFF. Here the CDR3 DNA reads TGTGCCACCGCAGGGTTTACTAATGAAAAACTGTTTTTT.

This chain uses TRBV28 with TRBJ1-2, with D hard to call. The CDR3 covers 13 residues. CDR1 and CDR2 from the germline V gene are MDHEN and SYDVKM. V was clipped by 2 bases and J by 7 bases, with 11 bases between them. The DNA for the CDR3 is TGTGCCAGCAGTTTAAGCAGCGCGTCTGGCTACACCTTC. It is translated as CASSLSSASGYTF.

Here the CDR3 DNA reads TGTGCCAGCAGCTTAGCCTCCACCGGGGAGCTGTTTTTT. Amino acids: CASSLASTGELFF. The chain links TRBV11-3 to TRBJ2-2; D uncertain. Germline V lookup: CDR1 SGHNT, CDR2 YENEEA. Trimming shortened V by 1 base and J by 4 bases, and 4 bases separated the two germline ends. CDR3 size: 13 residues.

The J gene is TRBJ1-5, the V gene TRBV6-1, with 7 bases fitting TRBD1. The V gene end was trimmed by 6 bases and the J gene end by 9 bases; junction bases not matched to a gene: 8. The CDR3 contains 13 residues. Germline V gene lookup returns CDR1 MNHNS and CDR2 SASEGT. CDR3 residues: CASRPDRDRPQHF. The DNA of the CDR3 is TGTGCCAGCAGGCCTGACAGGGATCGGCCCCAGCATTTT.

CDR3 bases: TGTGCCAGCAGCTTCCCGGGGGACCTCTCTGGAAACACCATATATTTT. Translating it yields CASSFPGDLSGNTIYF. V is TRBV5-6 and J is TRBJ1-3; D may be TRBD1 (5 bases). Trimming stripped 2 bases from V and 0 bases from J, with 12 bases between. Germline CDR1 and CDR2: SGHDT and YYEEEE. CDR3 length: 16 residues.

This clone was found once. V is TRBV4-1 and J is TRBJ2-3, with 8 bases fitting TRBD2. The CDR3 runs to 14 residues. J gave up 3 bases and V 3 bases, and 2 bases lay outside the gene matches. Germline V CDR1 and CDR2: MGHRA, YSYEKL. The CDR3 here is CASSQASGTDTQYF. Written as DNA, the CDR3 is TGCGCCAGCAGCCAGGCTAGCGGGACAGATACGCAGTATTTT.

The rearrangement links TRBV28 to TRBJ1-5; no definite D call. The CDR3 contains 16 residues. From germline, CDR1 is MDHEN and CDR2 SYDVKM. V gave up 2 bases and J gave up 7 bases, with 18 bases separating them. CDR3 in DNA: TGTGCCAGCAGTTTAGGTGTAGGCGGGCCTAGGCAGCCCCAGCATTTT. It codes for CASSLGVGGPRQPQHF. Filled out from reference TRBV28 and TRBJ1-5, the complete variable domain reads DVKVTQSSRYLVKRTGEKVFLECVQDMDHENMFWYRQDPGLGLRLIYFSYDVKMKEKGDIPEGYSVSREKKERFSLILESASTNQTSMYLCASSLGVGGPRQPQHFGDGTRLSIL.

The CDR3 reads CASSLGDRGILETQYF. CDR3 in DNA: TGTGCCAGCAGCTTGGGGGACAGGGGGATCCTAGAGACCCAGTACTTC. This chain uses TRBV5-8 with TRBJ2-5; 11 bases map to TRBD1. This CDR3 has 16 residues. Germline CDR1 SGHTS, CDR2 YDEGEE. V trimming: 0 bases; J trimming: 4 bases; junction bases outside the gene matches: 5.

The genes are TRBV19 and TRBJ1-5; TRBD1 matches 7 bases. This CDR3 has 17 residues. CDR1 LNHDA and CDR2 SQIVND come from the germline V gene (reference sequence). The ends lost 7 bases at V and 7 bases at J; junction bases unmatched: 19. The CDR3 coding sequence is TGTGCCAGTAAAGCGACAGGGTTGGGGCTACGGGGGCAGCCCCAGCATTTT. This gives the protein CASKATGLGLRGQPQHF.

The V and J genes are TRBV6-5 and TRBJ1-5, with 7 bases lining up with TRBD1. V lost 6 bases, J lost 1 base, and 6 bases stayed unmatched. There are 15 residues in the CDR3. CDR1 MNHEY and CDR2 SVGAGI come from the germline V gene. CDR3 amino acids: CASSPRQGSNQPQHF. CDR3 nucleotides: TGTGCCAGCAGCCCTAGACAGGGCAGCAATCAGCCCCAGCATTTT.